This T cell receptor beta chain was recovered during a study of T-cell memory formation after mild COVID-19. At the level of the study: Clusters were largely donor specific. Points from the study as a whole: Shrinking CD4+ clones resided mostly in CM and EM, and CD8+ ones in EMRA. Several responding clones turned up in pre-infection memory, indicating that cross-reactive memory may have taken part.

Constant-segment-primed 5'RACE gave TCR alpha and TCR beta cDNA libraries with sample barcodes and UMIs. TCRdb recomputed calls from the 5' RACE reads with MiXCR, one row per CDR3 protein. The sample has just under 350,000 distinct CDR3 sequences, over 10% seen once. Details on this clonotype: Its target is not known. An end of the junction differs from the germline gene, which may be a read error.

The sequenced sample was PBMCs or a T cell subset sorted from them (not recorded which). The sequence was collected from a man aged 18 to 30 who had mild COVID-19 (a few samples of this study predate the infection). Cell type and time point are not known.

Written as DNA, the CDR3 is TGTGCCAGCAGGTACTCGAGGACAGCGGACACTGAAGCTTTCTTT. This codes for CASRYSRTADTEAFF. The chain recombines TRBV6-5 with TRBJ1-1, with D perhaps matching TRBD1 (6 bases). Per the germline V gene, CDR1 is MNHEY and CDR2 is SVGAGI. There are 15 residues in the CDR3.